Listed here are 9 T cell receptor beta chains from one sample, sequenced in a study of OX40 agonist ivuxolimab in advanced cancers. Clones were sequenced by immunoSEQ multiplex PCR, and TCRdb holds only the in-frame ones, with some missing. Of about 62,000 clones listed, 88% were seen once; the top ten hold approximately 4.8%. The source was CD4+ or CD8+ T cells sorted from blood, collected in a trial of the OX40 agonist ivuxolimab. These receptors all stem from an adult with an advanced solid tumor such as melanoma, head and neck, liver or kidney cancer.

The chain uses TRBV6-1 and TRBJ1-4, with unresolved D. CDR1 MNHNS and CDR2 SASEGT come from the germline V gene. This CDR3 contains 14 residues. Trimming left V 2 bases short and J 6 bases short, with 10 bases between. The CDR3 DNA reads TGTGCCAGCAGTGAACGGAGGACGGATGAAAAACTGTTTTTT. Its translation is CASSERRTDEKLFF.

The table lists this clone with a few counts. The J gene is TRBJ2-5, the V gene TRBV7-2; D perhaps matches TRBD1 (5 bases). Germline V gene lookup returns CDR1 SGHTA and CDR2 FQGNSA. The CDR3 totals 14 residues. V lost 1 base and J lost 1, with 7 bases in between. The CDR3 sequence is CASSLGRAQETQYF. The DNA of the CDR3 is TGTGCCAGCAGCTTAGGCAGGGCCCAAGAGACCCAGTACTTC.

As DNA, the CDR3 is TGTGCCAGCAGACCCGGACAGGGCCCGCTGACCCAGTACTTC. Translation: CASRPGQGPLTQYF. The V call is TRBV2, the J call TRBJ2-5, with 8 bases fitting TRBD1. Germline V CDR1 and CDR2: SNHLY, FYNNEI. This CDR3 has 14 amino acids. The junction had 10 bases not matched to a gene; V was cut back by 6 bases and J by 7 bases.

The chain couples TRBV5-1 to TRBJ1-1; TRBD1 aligns across 7 bases. The CDR3 is 15 amino acids. CDR1 SGHRS and CDR2 YFSETQ come from the germline V gene. The junction had 6 bases not matched to a gene; V was cut back by 0 bases and J by 4 bases. The CDR3 region has the DNA TGCGCCAGCAGCTTGGGGGGACAGAGTTTCACTGAAGCTTTCTTT. Translated: CASSLGGQSFTEAFF.

J is TRBJ1-2 and V is TRBV18, with D unresolved. The CDR3 runs to 16 residues. CDR1 and CDR2 (germline): KGHSH, LQKENI. V shed 6 bases and J shed 4 bases, with 21 bases lying between them. CDR3 coding DNA: TGTGCCAGCTCTAGTGAGGACCCGCGGACTGTCTATGGCTACACCTTC. Encoded protein: CASSSEDPRTVYGYTF.

This clone was counted a few times. This rearrangement joins TRBV7-3 to TRBJ1-1; possible D gene TRBD1, 5 bases. In germline, CDR1 is SGHTA, CDR2 FQGTGA. V was pared by 3 bases and J by 4 bases, with 18 bases between. CDR3 size: 16 residues. In DNA form, the CDR3 reads TGTGCCAGCAGCTTCGACAGCCGGCGGATAGGCACTGAAGCTTTCTTT. Amino acids: CASSFDSRRIGTEAFF.

V gene TRBV27 combines with J gene TRBJ2-5, with D tentatively TRBD1 or TRBD2 (6 bases each). Trimming shortened V by 2 bases and J by 4 bases, and 14 bases separated the two germline ends. CDR1 and CDR2 (germline): MNHEY, SMNVEV (reference sequence). The CDR3 has 15 amino acids. CDR3 protein: CASSLRWGAPETQYF. The CDR3 nucleotides read TGTGCCAGCAGTTTAAGATGGGGGGCCCCAGAGACCCAGTACTTC.

J is TRBJ2-5 and V is TRBV7-2, with TRBD2 identical over 7 bases. The trim removed 0 bases at V and 7 bases at J, leaving 5 bases unmatched. The germline CDR1 and CDR2 sequences are SGHTA and FQGNSA. This CDR3 has 14 amino acids. This CDR3 is CASSLAPGRSTQYF. CDR3 nucleotides: TGTGCCAGCAGCTTAGCCCCCGGGAGGTCGACCCAGTACTTC.

The chain is built from TRBV30 and TRBJ2-7; perhaps D is TRBD1 or TRBD2 (5 bases each). The CDR3 runs 14 residues. CDR1 and CDR2 from the germline V gene are GTSNPN and SVGIG (reference sequence). Trimming took 4 bases from V and 3 from J, leaving 16 bases between them. The CDR3 here is CAWTEGPGLYEQYF. DNA of the CDR3: TGTGCCTGGACTGAGGGGCCCGGGCTCTACGAGCAGTACTTC. Full variable domain (remainder filled in from reference TRBV30 and TRBJ2-7): SQTIHQWPATLVQPVGSPLSLECTVEGTSNPNLYWYRQAAGRGLQLLFYSVGIGQISSEVPQNLSASRPQDRQFILSSKKLLLSDSGFYLCAWTEGPGLYEQYFGPGTRLTVT.